This T cell receptor beta chain was captured in a study of T cell clonotyping in hematopoietic cell transplantation. The CDR3 covers 15 residues. The V gene lost 7 bases and the J gene lost 4 bases, with 19 bases spanning the gap. Germline loops: CDR1 MNHEY, CDR2 SVGAGI. About this clone: The antigen is not known.

Findings and caveats of the study: No sorting was done, leaving CD4 and CD8 contributions mixed.

Assay: immunoSEQ multiplex PCR; the TCRdb copy retains only in-frame clones and omits some. The data contain some 5,000 clones, 85% to 95% of them singletons. This receptor was obtained from a male patient aged 55-69 years who had an allogeneic stem cell transplant from a related donor, so the T cells may come from the graft donor. Some clones in this sample may be carry-over from other donors' samples. The source was PBMCs, collected 180 days after allogeneic stem cell transplant. V and J are TRBV6-5 and TRBJ1-2; D perhaps matches TRBD1 (5 bases). The CDR3 sequence is CASTPGPNLGYGYTF. CDR3 coding DNA: TGTGCCAGCACCCCGGGGCCGAATCTAGGCTATGGCTACACCTTC.